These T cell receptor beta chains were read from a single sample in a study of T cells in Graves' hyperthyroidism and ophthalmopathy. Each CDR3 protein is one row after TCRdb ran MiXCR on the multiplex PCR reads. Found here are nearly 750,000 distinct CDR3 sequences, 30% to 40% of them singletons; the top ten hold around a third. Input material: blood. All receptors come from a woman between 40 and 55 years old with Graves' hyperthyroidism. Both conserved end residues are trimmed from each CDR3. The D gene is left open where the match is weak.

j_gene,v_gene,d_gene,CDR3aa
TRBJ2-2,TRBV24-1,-,ATSDPCQGGTGELF
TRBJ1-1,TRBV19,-,ASSNARGLRNTEAF
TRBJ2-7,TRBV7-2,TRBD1,ASSLNYVGDSMYEQS
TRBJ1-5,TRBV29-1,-,SVGGNQPQH
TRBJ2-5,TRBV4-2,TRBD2,ASSQGLAGDLWDTQY
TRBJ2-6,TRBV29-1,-,SVVYLGGPHLSGANVLT
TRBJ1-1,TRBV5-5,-,AGGGVPNTEAF
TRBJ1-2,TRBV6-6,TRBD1,ASSYGTDYYGYT
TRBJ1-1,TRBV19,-,ASSIHREDTEAF
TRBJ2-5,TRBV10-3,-,AIRIDTEETQY
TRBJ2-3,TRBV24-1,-,ATSDPQRSSTDTQY
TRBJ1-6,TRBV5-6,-,ASSLASLDSPLH
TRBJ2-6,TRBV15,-,ATSSPSGANVLT
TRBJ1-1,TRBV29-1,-,SVEVSGGYTEAF
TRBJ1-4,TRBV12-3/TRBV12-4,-,ASSLGVTNEKLF
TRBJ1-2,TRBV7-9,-,ASSLFIGTKGYGGYT
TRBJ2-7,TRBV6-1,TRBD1,ASTPTGGRYEQY
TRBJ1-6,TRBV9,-,ASSVHTTVFEGVDSPLH
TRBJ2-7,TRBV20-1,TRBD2,SARGGGSLGEQY
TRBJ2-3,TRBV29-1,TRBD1,SVEVADRGSH
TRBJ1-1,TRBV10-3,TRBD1,AISESTGEVEAF
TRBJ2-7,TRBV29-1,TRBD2,SVARGDPYEQY
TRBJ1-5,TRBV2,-,ASSTQPNQPQH
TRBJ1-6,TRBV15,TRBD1,ATSSQGQGSSPLH
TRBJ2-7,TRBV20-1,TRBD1,SGIVGTGTSYEQY